This T cell receptor (beta chain) was sequenced in a study of cytomegalovirus exposure and HLA in healthy donors. PCR used 60 Vbeta primers and 13 Jbeta primers. Clones were read by immunoSEQ multiplex PCR, and TCRdb kept only the in-frame ones, dropping some. The sample's table shows about 130,000 clones. The germline CDR1 and CDR2 sequences are SGDLS and YYNGEE. The junction had 20 bases not matched to a gene; V was cut back by 4 bases and J by 5 bases. This CDR3 is 19 amino acids long. The TCR sequence derives from a man aged 40-50 years in good health and CMV-seronegative. The sequenced sample consisted of PBMCs. The V gene is TRBV9, the J gene TRBJ2-2; TRBD2 agrees at 7 bases. This CDR3 reads CASSPPRIRRLADTGELFF. The CDR3 DNA reads as TGTGCCAGCAGCCCCCCCCGCATCCGGCGACTAGCTGATACCGGGGAGCTGTTTTTT.